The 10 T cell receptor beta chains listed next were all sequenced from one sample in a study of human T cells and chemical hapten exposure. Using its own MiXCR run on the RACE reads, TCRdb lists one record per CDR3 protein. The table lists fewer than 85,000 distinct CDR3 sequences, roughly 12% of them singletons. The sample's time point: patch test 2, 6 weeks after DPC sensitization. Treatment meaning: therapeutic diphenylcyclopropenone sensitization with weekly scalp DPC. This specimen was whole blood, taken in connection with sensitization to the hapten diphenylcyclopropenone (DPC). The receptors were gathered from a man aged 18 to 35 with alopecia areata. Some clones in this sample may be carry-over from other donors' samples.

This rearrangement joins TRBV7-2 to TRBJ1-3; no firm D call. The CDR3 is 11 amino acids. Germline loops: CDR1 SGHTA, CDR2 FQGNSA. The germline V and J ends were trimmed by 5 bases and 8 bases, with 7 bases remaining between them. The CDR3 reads CASSIRDTIYF. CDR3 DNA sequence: TGTGCCAGCAGCATCCGAGACACCATATATTTT.

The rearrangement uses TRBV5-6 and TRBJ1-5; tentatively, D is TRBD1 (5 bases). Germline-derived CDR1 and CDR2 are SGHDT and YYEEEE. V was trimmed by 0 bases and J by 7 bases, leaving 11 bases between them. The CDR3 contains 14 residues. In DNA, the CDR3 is TGTGCCAGCAGCTTGGGAAGAGGGGTGCAGCCCCAGCATTTT. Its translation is CASSLGRGVQPQHF. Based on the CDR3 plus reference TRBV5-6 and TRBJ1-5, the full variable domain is DAGVTQSPTHLIKTRGQQVTLRCSPKSGHDTVSWYQQALGQGPQFIFQYYEEEERQRGNFPDRFSGHQFPNYSSELNVNALLLGDSALYLCASSLGRGVQPQHFGDGTRLSIL.

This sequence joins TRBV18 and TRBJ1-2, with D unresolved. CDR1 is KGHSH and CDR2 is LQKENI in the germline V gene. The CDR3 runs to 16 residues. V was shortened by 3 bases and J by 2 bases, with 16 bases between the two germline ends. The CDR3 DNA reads TGTGCCAGCTCACCGGGTACGATACAGCGAAACTATGGCTACACCTTC. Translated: CASSPGTIQRNYGYTF. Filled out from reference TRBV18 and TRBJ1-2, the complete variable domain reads NAGVMQNPRHLVRRRGQEARLRCSPMKGHSHVYWYRQLPEEGLKFMVYLQKENIIDESGMPKERFSAEFPKEGPSILRIQQVVRGDSAAYFCASSPGTIQRNYGYTFGSGTRLTVV.

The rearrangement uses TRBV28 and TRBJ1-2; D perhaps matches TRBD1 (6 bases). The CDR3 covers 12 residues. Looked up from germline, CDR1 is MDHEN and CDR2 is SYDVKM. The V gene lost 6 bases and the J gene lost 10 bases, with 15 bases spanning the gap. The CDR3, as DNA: TGTGCCAGCAGACCCCGAGACAGGCACTACACCTTC. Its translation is CASRPRDRHYTF.

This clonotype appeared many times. The CDR3 spells CSVEDAGPTEAFF. The CDR3 DNA is TGCAGCGTTGAAGATGCAGGGCCCACTGAAGCTTTCTTT. This chain uses TRBV29-1 with TRBJ1-1; D may be TRBD1 (5 bases). The CDR3 loop spans 13 amino acids. Trimming shortened V by 0 bases and J by 4 bases, and 9 bases separated the two germline ends. CDR1 and CDR2 from the germline V gene are SQVTM and ANQGSEA.

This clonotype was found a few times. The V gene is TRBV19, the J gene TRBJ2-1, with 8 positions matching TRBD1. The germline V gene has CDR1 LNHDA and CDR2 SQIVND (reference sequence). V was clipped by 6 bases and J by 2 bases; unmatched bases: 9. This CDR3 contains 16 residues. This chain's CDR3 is CASRDDRGGPYNEQFF. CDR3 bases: TGTGCCAGTAGGGATGACAGGGGAGGACCCTACAATGAGCAGTTCTTC. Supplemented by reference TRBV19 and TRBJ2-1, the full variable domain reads DGGITQSPKYLFRKEGQNVTLSCEQNLNHDAMYWYRQDPGQGLRLIYYSQIVNDFQKGDIAEGYSVSREKKESFPLTVTSAQKNPTAFYLCASRDDRGGPYNEQFFGPGTRLTVL.

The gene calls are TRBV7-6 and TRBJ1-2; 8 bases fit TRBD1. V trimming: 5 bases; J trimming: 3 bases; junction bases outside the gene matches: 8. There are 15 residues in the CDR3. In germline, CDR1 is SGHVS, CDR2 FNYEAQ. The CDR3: CASSHGTTGDYGYTF. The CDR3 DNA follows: TGTGCCAGCAGCCACGGAACGACAGGGGACTATGGCTACACCTTC. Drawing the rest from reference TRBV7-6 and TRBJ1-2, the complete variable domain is GAGVSQSPRYKVTKRGQDVALRCDPISGHVSLYWYRQALGQGPEFLTYFNYEAQQDKSGLPNDRFSAERPEGSISTLTIQRTEQRDSAMYRCASSHGTTGDYGYTFGSGTRLTVV.

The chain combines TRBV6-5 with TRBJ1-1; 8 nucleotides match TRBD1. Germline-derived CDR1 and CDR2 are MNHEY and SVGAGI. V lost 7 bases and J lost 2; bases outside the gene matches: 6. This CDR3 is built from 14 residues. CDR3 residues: CASIRTGLNTEAFF. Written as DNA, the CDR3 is TGTGCCAGCATACGGACAGGGCTCAACACTGAAGCTTTCTTT.

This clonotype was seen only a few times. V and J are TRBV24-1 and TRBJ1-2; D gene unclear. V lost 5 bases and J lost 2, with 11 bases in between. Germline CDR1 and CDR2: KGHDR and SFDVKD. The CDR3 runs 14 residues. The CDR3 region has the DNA TGTGCCACCAGTGGTCGACTGCTCAACTATGGCTACACCTTC. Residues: CATSGRLLNYGYTF.

CDR3 amino acids: CASSLFRNTIYF. The CDR3 DNA reads TGTGCCAGCAGCCTCTTCCGGAACACCATATATTTT. The chain uses TRBV3-1 and TRBJ1-3, with D hard to call. CDR3 length equals 12 residues. Germline V lookup: CDR1 LGHDT, CDR2 YNNKEL (reference sequence). Trimming removed 4 bases from V and 7 bases from J, with 8 bases in between.